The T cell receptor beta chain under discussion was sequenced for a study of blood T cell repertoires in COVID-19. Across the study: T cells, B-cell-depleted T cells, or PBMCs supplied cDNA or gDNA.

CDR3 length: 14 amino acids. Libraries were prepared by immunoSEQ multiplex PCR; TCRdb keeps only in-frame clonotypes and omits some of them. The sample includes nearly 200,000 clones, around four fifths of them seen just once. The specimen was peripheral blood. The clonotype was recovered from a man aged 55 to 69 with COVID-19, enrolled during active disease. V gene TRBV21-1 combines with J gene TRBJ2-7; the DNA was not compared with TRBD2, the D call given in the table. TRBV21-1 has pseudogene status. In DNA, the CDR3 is TGTGCCAGCAGCAACGTCGGGTCCGGGTACGAGCAGTACTTC. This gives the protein CASSNVGSGYEQYF.